Below, 29 T cell receptor beta chains from the same sample are listed, as sequenced in a study of control samples from healthy donors and cancer patients. Generated by immunoSEQ multiplex PCR, the TCRdb table keeps only in-frame clones and is missing some. The sample has 100,000 to 150,000 clones, 80% to 95% seen once. Input material: PBMCs. These receptors were obtained from a man aged 80 or over with head and neck cancer.

The count of this clone is one. The V call is TRBV19, the J call TRBJ2-1; D not certain. Trimming removed 3 bases at V and 8 bases at J, with 17 bases between. The CDR3 runs 15 residues. Looked up from germline, CDR1 is LNHDA and CDR2 is SQIVND (reference sequence). CDR3 region: CASSIWPPEIDEQFF. Here the CDR3 DNA reads TGTGCCAGTAGTATTTGGCCCCCCGAGATCGATGAGCAGTTCTTC. Supplemented by reference TRBV19 and TRBJ2-1, the full variable domain reads DGGITQSPKYLFRKEGQNVTLSCEQNLNHDAMYWYRQDPGQGLRLIYYSQIVNDFQKGDIAEGYSVSREKKESFPLTVTSAQKNPTAFYLCASSIWPPEIDEQFFGPGTRLTVL.

This clone was seen only once. The V call is TRBV3-1 (or the pseudogene TRBV3-2), the J call TRBJ1-3, with D hard to call. This CDR3 region has 15 residues. The germline gives CDR1 LGHDT, CDR2 YNNKEL (reference sequence). V lost 3 bases and J lost 0, with 9 bases in between. CDR3 DNA: TGTGCCAGCAGCCAGCCGGGAAGCTCTGGAAACACCATATATTTT. Amino acids: CASSQPGSSGNTIYF.

This clone was detected only a few times. This chain links TRBV6-5 with TRBJ2-3; possibly TRBD2 for D (6 bases). The CDR3 spans 15 residues. The V and J ends lost 6 bases and 2 bases respectively, with 15 bases between them. The germline V gene encodes CDR1 MNHEY and CDR2 SVGAGI. The CDR3 DNA reads as TGTGCCAGCAGCGGGGGACGGTGGGTCACAGATACGCAGTATTTT. This encodes CASSGGRWVTDTQYF.

This clone has just one count. The chain recombines TRBV5-4 with TRBJ1-2; D might be TRBD1 (5 bases). The CDR3 runs 13 residues. The germline V and J ends were trimmed by 5 bases and 8 bases, with 16 bases remaining between them. CDR1 is SGHNT, CDR2 YYREEE, per germline (reference sequence). The CDR3 here is CASRDNMRWGYTF. DNA of the CDR3: TGTGCCAGCAGGGACAACATGAGATGGGGCTACACCTTC. Full variable domain (outside the CDR3, taken from reference TRBV5-4 and TRBJ1-2): ETGVTQSPTHLIKTRGQQVTLRCSSQSGHNTVSWYQQALGQGPQFIFQYYREEENGRGNFPPRFSGLQFPNYSSELNVNALELDDSALYLCASRDNMRWGYTFGSGTRLTVV.

This chain links TRBV6-5 with TRBJ2-2; D gene ambiguous. The V end lost 11 bases, the J end lost 2 bases, and 12 bases lay between the germline ends. Per the germline V gene, CDR1 is MNHEY and CDR2 is SVGAGI. The CDR3 consists of 13 residues. The CDR3 nucleotides are TGTGCCGGCAAGATGGGAAACACCGGGGAGCTGTTTTTT. Its translation is CAGKMGNTGELFF.

The chain recombines TRBV4-1 with TRBJ2-5, with D maybe TRBD1 (6 bases). Looked up from germline, CDR1 is MGHRA and CDR2 is YSYEKL. The CDR3 totals 15 residues. Trimming removed 5 bases at V and 2 bases at J, with 15 bases between. The CDR3 DNA reads TGCGCCAGCAGCGCTCCCCTGGACAGTCAAGAGACCCAGTACTTC. Translation gives CASSAPLDSQETQYF.

This clone was counted a single time. The rearrangement joins TRBV12-5 to TRBJ2-3, with 8 positions matching TRBD2. The V and J ends lost 5 bases and 0 bases, in that order; junction bases with no gene match: 7. Germline V lookup: CDR1 LGHNT, CDR2 FRNRAP. CDR3 size: 16 residues. This chain's CDR3 is CASGPGLAYSTDTQYF. The CDR3 bases are TGTGCTAGTGGTCCCGGACTAGCCTATAGCACAGATACGCAGTATTTT. The whole variable domain, remainder taken from reference TRBV12-5 and TRBJ2-3, is DARVTQTPRHKVTEMGQEVTMRCQPILGHNTVFWYRQTMMQGLELLAYFRNRAPLDDSGMPKDRFSAEMPDATLATLKIQPSEPRDSAVYFCASGPGLAYSTDTQYFGPGTRLTVL.

This CDR3 is CASSVSGGLDTIYF. The CDR3 DNA is TGTGCCAGCAGCGTATCCGGAGGTTTGGACACCATATATTTT. The J gene is TRBJ1-3, the V gene TRBV9; D is ambiguous. This CDR3 region has 14 residues. Trimming pared 1 base from V and 8 bases from J, leaving 13 bases between. Germline lookup yields CDR1 SGDLS and CDR2 YYNGEE.

The chain couples TRBV7-8 to TRBJ2-3; D not certain. The CDR3 runs 13 residues. Germline loops: CDR1 SGHVS, CDR2 FQNEAQ. Trimming took 5 bases from V and 2 from J, leaving 8 bases between them. The CDR3 coding sequence is TGTGCCAGCAGCCCCCGCATCACAGATACGCAGTATTTT. Protein: CASSPRITDTQYF.

This chain joins TRBV30 and TRBJ2-7; 7 nucleotides match TRBD2. J gave up 2 bases and V 2 bases, and 3 bases lay outside the gene matches. CDR3 length equals 13 residues. Germline V gene lookup returns CDR1 GTSNPN and CDR2 SVGIG (reference sequence). DNA of the CDR3: TGTGCCTGGAGTCGGGGGGAGCCCTACGAGCAGTACTTC. Protein: CAWSRGEPYEQYF.

This chain connects TRBV6-5 to TRBJ1-1; 7 nucleotides match TRBD1. The junction had 10 bases not matched to a gene; V was cut back by 8 bases and J by 1 base. CDR1 and CDR2 from the germline V gene are MNHEY and SVGAGI. This CDR3 region has 15 residues. The CDR3: CASHRGHWGNTEAFF. DNA for the CDR3: TGTGCCAGCCACAGGGGCCATTGGGGGAACACTGAAGCTTTCTTT.

The chain links TRBV3-1 (or the pseudogene TRBV3-2) to TRBJ2-3, with D unclear. The CDR3 runs to 17 residues. The V end lost 1 base, the J end lost 3 bases, and 17 bases lay between the germline ends. Germline loops: CDR1 LGHDT, CDR2 YNNKEL (reference sequence). The chain's CDR3 is CASSQGKTSPTTDTQYF. DNA of the CDR3: TGTGCCAGCAGCCAAGGGAAAACGTCCCCGACAACAGATACGCAGTATTTT.

This clone showed up just once. This sequence joins TRBV5-4 and TRBJ2-6; possible D gene TRBD2, 5 bases. Germline V CDR1 and CDR2: SGHNT, YYREEE (reference sequence). V gave up 0 bases and J gave up 4 bases, with 11 bases separating them. The CDR3 runs 16 residues. CDR3 sequence (DNA): TGTGCCAGCAGCTTGGATGCGGGCTCCGGGGCCAACGTCCTGACTTTC. The encoded protein is CASSLDAGSGANVLTF.

V usage is TRBV6-5 and J usage is TRBJ2-7; TRBD1 agrees at 7 bases. The CDR3 covers 14 residues. Trimming removed 4 bases from V and 6 bases from J; junction bases left unmatched: 9. Germline V gene lookup returns CDR1 MNHEY and CDR2 SVGAGI. CDR3 in amino acids: CASSLSGGIGEQYF. In DNA form, the CDR3 reads TGTGCCAGCAGTTTATCAGGGGGTATTGGCGAGCAGTACTTC.

The chain combines TRBV9 with TRBJ2-3; 8 bases line up with TRBD1. Germline V lookup: CDR1 SGDLS, CDR2 YYNGEE. Losses at the gene ends were 3 bases for V and 5 bases for J; bases not matched to a gene: 14. There are 17 residues in the CDR3. The chain's CDR3 is CASSASAAGGGRDTQYF. The CDR3, as DNA: TGTGCCAGCAGCGCATCCGCCGCAGGGGGCGGTCGAGATACGCAGTATTTT. The full variable domain, completed using reference TRBV9 and TRBJ2-3, is DSGVTQTPKHLITATGQRVTLRCSPRSGDLSVYWYQQSLDQGLQFLIQYYNGEERAKGNILERFSAQQFPDLHSELNLSSLELGDSALYFCASSASAAGGGRDTQYFGPGTRLTVL.

This clone was counted only a few times. The chain links TRBV19 to TRBJ2-1; TRBD2 matches 8 bases. Germline V gene sequence: CDR1 LNHDA, CDR2 SQIVND (reference sequence). Trimming took 3 bases from V and 8 from J; bases not matched to a gene: 15. This CDR3 has 17 amino acids. The CDR3 reads CASSMRGGSLSFDEQFF. CDR3 DNA: TGTGCCAGTAGTATGCGCGGGGGGTCATTGTCCTTCGATGAGCAGTTCTTC.

The rearrangement uses TRBV5-4 and TRBJ2-6; D is unclear. Germline assignment: CDR1 SGHNT and CDR2 YYREEE (reference sequence). Trimming took off 4 bases at V and 2 bases at J, with 10 bases between the two ends. The CDR3 covers 15 residues. The CDR3 nucleotides read TGTGCCAGCAGCACTGGACCCCCTGGGGCCAACGTCCTGACTTTC. It codes for CASSTGPPGANVLTF.

This clone occurred a few times. This chain joins TRBV6-6 and TRBJ2-2; TRBD1 matches at 8 bases. Trimming removed 5 bases from V and 5 bases from J; junction bases left unmatched: 10. This CDR3 contains 16 residues. CDR1 and CDR2 from the germline V gene are MNHNY and SVGAGI (reference sequence). The CDR3 loop reads CASSQGTGVTTGELFF. The CDR3 DNA reads as TGTGCCAGCAGTCAAGGGACAGGAGTCACGACCGGGGAGCTGTTTTTT.

The J gene is TRBJ2-3, the V gene TRBV3-1 (or the pseudogene TRBV3-2), with D maybe TRBD1 (7 bases). The germline gives CDR1 LGHDT, CDR2 YNNKEL (reference sequence). The CDR3 sequence is 20 residues long. With 1 base removed from V and 2 bases from J, the gap between germline ends came to 25 bases. The CDR3: CASSQVVGGTADRITDTQYF. CDR3 coding DNA: TGTGCCAGCAGCCAAGTGGTAGGAGGGACAGCAGACAGGATCACAGATACGCAGTATTTT.

The chain links TRBV5-5 to TRBJ2-7; 11 bases map to TRBD1. Germline V lookup: CDR1 SGHKS, CDR2 YYEKEE (reference sequence). Unmatched junction bases numbered 2, after V lost 3 bases and J lost 3 bases. This CDR3 has 14 residues. The CDR3 DNA sequence: TGTGCCAGCAGCTGGGGGACAGGGGGCTACGAGCAGTACTTC. Translation: CASSWGTGGYEQYF.

This clone was detected only once. The chain combines TRBV6-1 with TRBJ1-2; D unresolved. This CDR3 has 13 amino acids. Germline V CDR1 and CDR2: MNHNS, SASEGT. V gave up 3 bases and J gave up 8 bases, with 13 bases separating them. CDR3 protein: CASSERSGGGYTF. CDR3 coding DNA: TGTGCCAGCAGTGAGCGATCGGGTGGGGGCTACACCTTC.

The gene calls are TRBV7-9 and TRBJ2-1, with 12 bases fitting TRBD2. The trim removed 3 bases at V and 6 bases at J, leaving 3 bases unmatched. Germline CDR1 SEHNR, CDR2 FQNEAQ (reference sequence). This CDR3 is built from 15 residues. CDR3 protein: CASSFTSGGLNEQFF. The CDR3 coding sequence is TGTGCCAGCAGCTTCACTAGCGGGGGGCTCAATGAGCAGTTCTTC.

This chain links TRBV29-1 with TRBJ1-1, with D unclear. V was shortened by 3 bases and J by 1 base, with 12 bases between the two germline ends. The CDR3 extends over 14 amino acids. Germline V gene data show CDR1 as SQVTM and CDR2 as ANQGSEA. Here the CDR3 reads CSVDFLGGNTEAFF. CDR3 nucleotide sequence: TGCAGCGTTGATTTTCTGGGTGGGAACACTGAAGCTTTCTTT.

The chain uses TRBV9 and TRBJ1-1, with D possibly matching TRBD1 (5 bases). Germline CDR1 SGDLS, CDR2 YYNGEE. The CDR3 runs to 15 residues. Between the trimmed V and J ends, which lost 3 bases and 4 bases, there was a span of 16 bases. The CDR3 bases are TGTGCCAGCAGCGCTCGGGGCATTGGTTCCACTGAAGCTTTCTTT. It specifies CASSARGIGSTEAFF.

The chain combines TRBV3-1 (or the pseudogene TRBV3-2) with TRBJ2-4, with a possible D match to TRBD1 (6 bases). Germline-derived CDR1 and CDR2 are LGHDT and YNNKEL (reference sequence). This CDR3 contains 15 residues. Trimming left V 2 bases short and J 8 bases short, with 16 bases between. This CDR3 reads CASSQLDRNRDIQYF. CDR3 coding DNA: TGTGCCAGCAGCCAATTAGACAGGAATCGAGACATTCAGTACTTC.

V gene TRBV15 combines with J gene TRBJ2-3; 9 bases agree with TRBD2. Per the germline V gene, CDR1 is LNHNV and CDR2 is YYDKDF (reference sequence). V lost 3 bases and J lost 4; bases outside the gene matches: 8. This CDR3 contains 16 residues. The CDR3 here is CATSRRSGSNADTQYF. The CDR3 nucleotides are TGTGCCACCAGCAGGCGTAGCGGGAGTAACGCAGATACGCAGTATTTT. The full variable domain, in which reference TRBV15 and TRBJ2-3 provide the parts outside the CDR3, is DAMVIQNPRYQVTQFGKPVTLSCSQTLNHNVMYWYQQKSSQAPKLLFHYYDKDFNNEADTPDNFQSRRPNTSFCFLDIRSPGLGDTAMYLCATSRRSGSNADTQYFGPGTRLTVL.

The rearrangement joins TRBV9 to TRBJ2-5; 11 bases map to TRBD2. The V and J ends lost 4 bases and 1 base, in that order; junction bases with no gene match: 3. The CDR3 sequence is 15 residues long. The germline V gene has CDR1 SGDLS and CDR2 YYNGEE. The CDR3 here is CASSSSGGSQETQYF. CDR3 nucleotides: TGTGCCAGCAGCTCTAGCGGGGGGAGCCAAGAGACCCAGTACTTC.

This clone occurred once. The chain employs TRBV19 and TRBJ2-3; a possible D gene is TRBD1 (6 bases). V shed 4 bases and J shed 2 bases, with 22 bases lying between them. Germline V CDR1 and CDR2: LNHDA, SQIVND (reference sequence). The CDR3 runs to 18 residues. CDR3 DNA: TGTGCCAGTAGTAGAGCCCCAGCAGGTTCAGGGGTCACAGATACGCAGTATTTT. Translated, it gives CASSRAPAGSGVTDTQYF.

This clone was seen just once. The chain employs TRBV28 and TRBJ2-4; D remains unclear. This CDR3 is built from 14 residues. The V gene lost 2 bases and the J gene lost 0 bases, with 5 bases spanning the gap. The germline V gene has CDR1 MDHEN and CDR2 SYDVKM. The CDR3: CASSLGGAKNIQYF. CDR3 DNA sequence: TGTGCCAGCAGTTTAGGCGGAGCCAAAAACATTCAGTACTTC.